A single sample is the source of the 30 T cell receptor beta chains below, sequenced in a study of CD8 T cells in Susac syndrome. RNA in amounts of about 0.5 to 1 ug was reverse transcribed with random hexamers. TCRdb analysed the immunoSEQ multiplex PCR reads with MiXCR anew, one entry per CDR3 protein. The table has tens of thousands of distinct CDR3 sequences, roughly 94% seen once. Material: CD8+ T cells from PBMCs. Receptors were obtained from a human donor with Susac syndrome.

The chain carries TRBV2 and TRBJ2-7; TRBD2 might be the D (5 bases). Germline loops: CDR1 SNHLY, CDR2 FYNNEI. With 6 bases removed from V and 7 bases from J, the gap between germline ends came to 13 bases. This CDR3 is 12 amino acids long. The CDR3 nucleotides read TGTGCCAGCAGGAACCAACCGGGGGAGCAGTACTTC. Residues: CASRNQPGEQYF.

The rearrangement uses TRBV4-3 and TRBJ2-1, with TRBD1 matching over 7 bases. Trimming cost V 1 base and J 4 bases; bases outside gene matches: 4. Germline V gene lookup returns CDR1 LGHNA and CDR2 YSLEER. This CDR3 comprises 15 residues. Here the CDR3 reads CASSQGQGVYNEQFF. The CDR3 coding sequence is TGCGCCAGCAGCCAAGGGCAGGGGGTGTACAATGAGCAGTTCTTC.

The chain carries TRBV11-2 and TRBJ1-2, with D tentatively TRBD1 (6 bases). Germline V gives CDR1 SGHAT, CDR2 FQNNGV. The CDR3 length is 14 residues. Trimming pared 4 bases from V and 5 bases from J, leaving 14 bases between. The CDR3 DNA is TGTGCCAGCAGCTCGGACAGCCCCTGGTATGGCTACACCTTC. The encoded protein is CASSSDSPWYGYTF.

The CDR3 bases are TGCGCCAGCAGCTTGGATAGGGACAGAACCTACGAGCAGTACTTC. Translating it yields CASSLDRDRTYEQYF. The chain has TRBV5-1 and TRBJ2-7; TRBD1 agrees at 7 bases. The CDR3 is 15 amino acids. Germline assignment: CDR1 SGHRS and CDR2 YFSETQ. Losses at the gene ends were 0 bases for V and 2 bases for J; bases not matched to a gene: 5.

The chain recombines TRBV7-9 with TRBJ1-2; D gene uncertain. V was trimmed by 2 bases and J by 4 bases, leaving 23 bases between them. In germline, CDR1 is SEHNR, CDR2 FQNEAQ (reference sequence). This CDR3 has 18 amino acids. This CDR3 is CASSLSSTQQVVTYGYTF. DNA for the CDR3: TGTGCCAGCAGCTTAAGCTCTACCCAACAAGTTGTGACCTATGGCTACACCTTC.

V usage is TRBV6-5 and J usage is TRBJ2-7, with TRBD1 matching over 9 bases. V trimming: 5 bases; J trimming: 6 bases; junction bases outside the gene matches: 11. The CDR3 extends over 15 amino acids. Germline CDR1 and CDR2: MNHEY and SVGAGI. The CDR3 DNA follows: TGTGCCAGCAGTGTAACCGGGACAGGGACGCGCGAGCAGTACTTC. Protein product: CASSVTGTGTREQYF.

The CDR3 sequence: CASRVAGGARAQYF. As DNA, the CDR3 is TGCGCCAGCAGAGTGGCAGGGGGCGCTAGGGCCCAGTACTTC. V gene TRBV5-1 combines with J gene TRBJ2-5; 8 bases match TRBD1. CDR1 and CDR2 from the germline V gene are SGHRS and YFSETQ. The CDR3 loop spans 14 amino acids. V lost 5 bases to trimming and J lost 9 bases; unmatched junction nucleotides: 12.

J is TRBJ2-1 and V is TRBV7-6; D may be TRBD1 (5 bases). CDR3 length equals 12 residues. Germline assignment: CDR1 SGHVS and CDR2 FNYEAQ. The V and J ends lost 2 bases and 7 bases respectively, with 6 bases between them. CDR3 coding DNA: TGTGCCAGCAGCTTACCAGGGAATGAGCAGTTCTTC. This gives the protein CASSLPGNEQFF.

This sequence joins TRBV5-1 and TRBJ1-2; D might be TRBD1 (5 bases). Germline V gives CDR1 SGHRS, CDR2 YFSETQ. The germline V and J ends were trimmed by 0 bases and 8 bases, with 14 bases remaining between them. This CDR3 is 14 amino acids long. CDR3 loop: CASSLAGKGTGYTF. The CDR3 nucleotides read TGCGCCAGCAGCTTGGCCGGGAAAGGGACCGGCTACACCTTC.

The rearrangement joins TRBV19 to TRBJ2-1; 9 bases agree with TRBD2. The J segment lost 4 bases and the V segment lost 4 bases, leaving 5 bases of the junction unmatched. CDR1 is LNHDA, CDR2 SQIVND, per germline (reference sequence). This CDR3 comprises 15 residues. CDR3 sequence: CASSKLAGEYNEQFF. In nucleotides, the CDR3 is TGTGCCAGTAGTAAATTAGCGGGGGAGTACAATGAGCAGTTCTTC.

The V and J genes are TRBV27 and TRBJ1-1; D is undetermined. Trimming left V 7 bases short and J 1 base short, with 4 bases between. The CDR3 has 11 residues. Germline V gene lookup returns CDR1 MNHEY and CDR2 SMNVEV (reference sequence). The CDR3 DNA reads TGTGCCAGCATCCGGAACACTGAAGCTTTCTTT. As protein: CASIRNTEAFF.

V and J are TRBV4-3 and TRBJ1-6; D not certain. The germline V gene encodes CDR1 LGHNA and CDR2 YSLEER. V lost 4 bases, J lost 14 bases, and 15 bases lay in between. The CDR3 consists of 13 residues. DNA for the CDR3: TGCGCCAGCAGCCCGGGAGAAGTTGGAGCCCTCCACTTT. Its translation: CASSPGEVGALHF.

This chain uses TRBV2 with TRBJ1-1; D is perhaps TRBD1 (5 bases). Trimming pared 8 bases from V and 3 bases from J, leaving 22 bases between. Germline-derived CDR1 and CDR2 are SNHLY and FYNNEI. The CDR3 runs 16 residues. CDR3 coding DNA: TGTGCCAGCCCCCTCGTGGCTTCGGGGGGGGACACTGAAGCTTTCTTT. Protein sequence: CASPLVASGGDTEAFF.

This chain links TRBV30 with TRBJ2-5; 12 nucleotides match TRBD2. The CDR3 runs to 16 residues. V lost 1 base, J lost 5 bases, and 8 bases stayed unmatched. CDR1 is GTSNPN and CDR2 is SVGIG in the germline V gene (reference sequence). The CDR3 nucleotides are TGTGCCTGGAGTGGGCTAGCGGGGGGGCCTAGGGAGACCCAGTACTTC. Protein sequence: CAWSGLAGGPRETQYF.

This clonotype was seen just once. The V and J genes are TRBV12-3 or TRBV12-4 and TRBJ2-1; D gene ambiguous. This CDR3 contains 13 residues. V lost 7 bases and J 0 bases, leaving 7 bases between the germline ends. CDR3 in amino acids: CASTGPSYNEQFF. The CDR3 DNA is TGTGCCAGCACCGGGCCCTCCTACAATGAGCAGTTCTTC.

This clonotype has only a few counts. J is TRBJ2-3 and V is TRBV25-1; D gene unclear. The CDR3 consists of 13 residues. CDR1 MGHDK and CDR2 SYGVNS come from the germline V gene. The V end was cut by 7 bases, the J end by 5 bases, with 13 bases between. The CDR3 sequence is CASTTTYRDTQYF. For the CDR3, the DNA is TGTGCCAGCACGACCACCTACCGAGATACGCAGTATTTT.

The chain couples TRBV4-1 to TRBJ2-5; D ambiguous. There are 13 residues in the CDR3. CDR1 and CDR2 from the germline V gene are MGHRA and YSYEKL. The ends were cut back, 4 bases at V and 4 bases at J, with 10 bases in the middle. CDR3 coding DNA: TGCGCCAGCAGCCCGGAGAGCACAGAGACCCAGTACTTC. Protein sequence: CASSPESTETQYF.

J is TRBJ2-2 and V is TRBV9; no firm D call. Germline-derived CDR1 and CDR2 are SGDLS and YYNGEE. V lost 0 bases and J lost 6, with 6 bases in between. This CDR3 is 13 amino acids long. CDR3 amino acids: CASSVGGPGELFF. CDR3 nucleotide sequence: TGTGCCAGCAGCGTAGGCGGCCCCGGGGAGCTGTTTTTT.

The chain joins TRBV5-5 to TRBJ2-7, with D perhaps TRBD2 (6 bases). This CDR3 spans 15 amino acids. Germline V gene data show CDR1 as SGHKS and CDR2 as YYEKEE (reference sequence). Trimming pared 5 bases from V and 6 bases from J, leaving 21 bases between. The CDR3 is CASSTPVGTSTEQYF. CDR3 in DNA: TGTGCCAGCAGTACCCCAGTAGGGACTTCAACCGAGCAGTACTTC. The entire variable domain, with the rest obtained from reference TRBV5-5 and TRBJ2-7, is as follows: DAGVTQSPTHLIKTRGQQVTLRCSPISGHKSVSWYQQVLGQGPQFIFQYYEKEERGRGNFPDRFSARQFPNYSSELNVNALLLGDSALYLCASSTPVGTSTEQYFGPGTRLTVT.

This chain joins TRBV24-1 and TRBJ1-6; the match to TRBD1 covers 7 bases. V gave up 4 bases and J gave up 10 bases; unmatched junction bases: 6. CDR3 size: 14 residues. Per the germline V gene, CDR1 is KGHDR and CDR2 is SFDVKD. For the CDR3, the DNA is TGTGCCACCAGTGAGAACACAGGGGACTCACCCCTCCACTTT. This gives the protein CATSENTGDSPLHF.

V usage is TRBV29-1 and J usage is TRBJ2-1, with D possibly being TRBD2 (6 bases). The CDR3 sequence is 11 residues long. V lost 3 bases to trimming and J lost 9 bases, with 9 bases between them. Germline lookup yields CDR1 SQVTM and CDR2 ANQGSEA. CDR3 sequence reads: CSVDPGSEQFF. In DNA form, the CDR3 reads TGCAGCGTTGACCCCGGGAGTGAGCAGTTCTTC.

This clonotype showed up just once. The chain couples TRBV27 to TRBJ2-4, with D possibly TRBD2 on 5 matching bases. The CDR3 sequence is 14 residues long. Germline V CDR1 and CDR2: MNHEY, SMNVEV (reference sequence). V lost 8 bases, J lost 0 bases, and 11 bases lay in between. CDR3 sequence: CASSGRLAKNIQYF. CDR3 DNA: TGTGCCAGCTCGGGGAGACTAGCCAAAAACATTCAGTACTTC.

Only one count was recorded for this clonotype. This chain joins TRBV20-1 and TRBJ2-7; 7 nucleotides align to TRBD2. The V segment lost 0 bases and the J segment 4 bases; nucleotides outside the gene matches: 6. The CDR3 has 14 amino acids. The germline CDR1 and CDR2 sequences are DFQATT and SNEGSKA (reference sequence). CDR3 DNA: TGCAGTGCTAGAGATTGGGGGGGAGGGTACGAGCAGTACTTC. Amino acid sequence: CSARDWGGGYEQYF.

This sequence joins TRBV24-1 and TRBJ1-5, with unresolved D. Trimming stripped 4 bases from V and 1 base from J, with 7 bases between. The CDR3 extends over 14 amino acids. Germline V lookup: CDR1 KGHDR, CDR2 SFDVKD. The CDR3 DNA sequence: TGTGCCACCAGTGACCCGGACAGCAATCAGCCCCAGCATTTT. Amino acids: CATSDPDSNQPQHF.

This clonotype came up a few times. This rearrangement joins TRBV24-1 to TRBJ2-2; 7 bases match TRBD1. The CDR3 runs to 15 residues. The J segment lost 6 bases and the V segment lost 1 base, leaving 4 bases of the junction unmatched. The germline V gene encodes CDR1 KGHDR and CDR2 SFDVKD. In DNA form, the CDR3 reads TGTGCCACCAGTGATTTTCAGGGGGACGCCGGGGAGCTGTTTTTT. Translating it yields CATSDFQGDAGELFF.

The chain is built from TRBV20-1 and TRBJ2-6, with D uncertain. The CDR3 extends over 14 amino acids. The germline CDR1 and CDR2 sequences are DFQATT and SNEGSKA (reference sequence). The V gene lost 1 base and the J gene lost 2 bases, with 6 bases spanning the gap. In DNA form, the CDR3 reads TGCAGTGCTAGAGTAGTCCCTGGGGCCAACGTCCTGACTTTC. Its protein is CSARVVPGANVLTF.

The chain has TRBV30 and TRBJ1-2; tentative D call: TRBD1 (5 bases). The CDR3 extends over 13 amino acids. Germline lookup yields CDR1 GTSNPN and CDR2 SVGIG (reference sequence). The V end lost 3 bases, the J end lost 3 bases, and 11 bases lay between the germline ends. The CDR3 bases are TGTGCCTGGAGAGATCGGGGCCACTATGGCTACACCTTC. Translating it yields CAWRDRGHYGYTF.

The genes are TRBV28 and TRBJ2-5, with 9 bases lining up with TRBD2. The CDR3 runs to 17 residues. J lost 5 bases, V lost 3 bases, and 13 bases had no gene match. Germline-derived CDR1 and CDR2 are MDHEN and SYDVKM. CDR3 DNA: TGTGCCAGCAGTTTTGAGCTAGCGGGGATGGTCGGGGAGACCCAGTACTTC. Translating it yields CASSFELAGMVGETQYF.

J is TRBJ1-2 and V is TRBV29-1; D gene uncertain. Germline assignment: CDR1 SQVTM and CDR2 ANQGSEA. V lost 3 bases and J lost 8, with 10 bases in between. This CDR3 spans 11 amino acids. In DNA, the CDR3 is TGCAGCGTTGACGGGAACGGGGGCTACACCTTC. This gives the protein CSVDGNGGYTF.

The V gene is TRBV3-1, the J gene TRBJ2-5; 9 nucleotides align to TRBD2. V dropped 0 bases and J dropped 1; count of bases not matched to a gene: 6. CDR1 LGHDT and CDR2 YNNKEL come from the germline V gene (reference sequence). The CDR3 is made up of 17 amino acids. Written as DNA, the CDR3 is TGTGCCAGCAGCCAAGACCCCATAGCGGGGGCCCAAGAGACCCAGTACTTC. Amino acids: CASSQDPIAGAQETQYF.